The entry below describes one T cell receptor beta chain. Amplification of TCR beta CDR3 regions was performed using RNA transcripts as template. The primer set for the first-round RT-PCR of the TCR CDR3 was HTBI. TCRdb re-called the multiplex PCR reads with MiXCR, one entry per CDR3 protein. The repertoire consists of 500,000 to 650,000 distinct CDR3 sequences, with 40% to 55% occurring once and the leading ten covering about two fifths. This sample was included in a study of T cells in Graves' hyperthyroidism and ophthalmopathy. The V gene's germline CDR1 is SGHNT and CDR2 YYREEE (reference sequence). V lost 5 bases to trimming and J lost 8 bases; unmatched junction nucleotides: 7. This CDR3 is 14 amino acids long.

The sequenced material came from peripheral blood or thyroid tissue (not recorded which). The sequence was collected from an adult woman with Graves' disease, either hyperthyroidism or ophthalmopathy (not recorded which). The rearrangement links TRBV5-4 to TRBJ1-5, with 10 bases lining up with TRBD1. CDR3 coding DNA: TGTGCCAGCAGTGAAGGACAGGGGGTAGAGCCCCAGCATTTT. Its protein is CASSEGQGVEPQHF.